This is a list of T cell receptor beta chains from one sample in a study of blood T cells in healthy people across ages. TCRdb used MiXCR to reprocess the 5' RACE reads, holding one entry per CDR3 protein. This sample has about 760,000 distinct CDR3 sequences, with about 56% found just once. The sequenced sample consisted of blood. The receptors here all came from a man aged 35 to 55 in good health. Each CDR3 is given with its conserved first and last residue. The D gene is left open where the match is weak. Clone size is stated in some rows and not others, as once, few, many or a class when expanded.

V	size	J	D	DNA	CDR3
TRBV6-1	NA	TRBJ2-7	NA	TGTGCCAGCAGTCTTAGCAATGAGCAGTACTTC	CASSLSNEQYF
TRBV7-2	few	TRBJ2-5	NA	TGTGCCACCGAAACAGGGGAGACCCAGTACTTC	CATETGETQYF
TRBV7-9	NA	TRBJ2-5	TRBD2	TGTGCCAGCAGCTTAGCCGGAGCGGGGGGGTCTAGAGAGACCCAGTACTTC	CASSLAGAGGSRETQYF
TRBV6-5	few	TRBJ2-5	TRBD2	TGTGCCAGCAGAACTGGGGGGGACCAAGAGACCCAGTACTTC	CASRTGGDQETQYF
TRBV6-5	NA	TRBJ2-1	TRBD1	TGTGCCACTCAGCCGGGACAGGGGTTCTCGGTGCAGTTCTTC	CATQPGQGFSVQFF
TRBV29-1	many	TRBJ2-7	NA	TGCAGCGTTGTGGGACCCTCCTACGAGCAGTACTTC	CSVVGPSYEQYF
TRBV20-1	NA	TRBJ2-1	NA	TGCAGTGCTAGACCTGCCGGGGGGCGGGGATCCATAGGGAATGAGCAGTTCTTC	CSARPAGGRGSIGNEQFF
TRBV5-6	NA	TRBJ1-1	NA	TGTGCCAGCAAAGTAGGTAGAGCCCCTGAAGCTTTCTTT	CASKVGRAPEAFF
TRBV27	NA	TRBJ2-7	NA	TGTGCCAGCAGTTACAACAACGACGGGTACGAGCAGTACTTC	CASSYNNDGYEQYF
TRBV5-6	NA	TRBJ2-3	TRBD1	TGTGCCAGCAGCCGACTCCCGGGACAGGGGGATACGCAGTATTTT	CASSRLPGQGDTQYF
TRBV7-2	NA	TRBJ2-3	TRBD2	TGTGCCGGCAGCTCCGTCGGCGGGAGCGTAGATACGCAGTATTTT	CAGSSVGGSVDTQYF
TRBV3-1	few	TRBJ2-6	TRBD2	TGTGCCAGCAGCCAAGATCTAGGACTAGGCCGATCCGGGGCCAACGTCCTGACTTTC	CASSQDLGLGRSGANVLTF
TRBV5-5	NA	TRBJ2-7	TRBD2	TGTGCCAGCAGGGGGACTAGCGGGAGCACCTACGAGCAGTACTTC	CASRGTSGSTYEQYF
TRBV24-1	once	TRBJ2-3	NA	TGTGCCACCAGTGATTATCGAGCGACAGATACGCAGTATTTT	CATSDYRATDTQYF
TRBV14	NA	TRBJ1-2	NA	TGTGCCAGCAGCCCTACTTGGGACACCGAAAACTATGGCTACACCTTC	CASSPTWDTENYGYTF
TRBV24-1	NA	TRBJ2-1	TRBD1	TGTGCCACCAGTGATCATAGGACAGGGGGGAATGAGCAGTTCTTC	CATSDHRTGGNEQFF
TRBV29-1	NA	TRBJ2-2	NA	TGCAGCGTTGATGCCGGCACCGGGGAGCTGTTTTTT	CSVDAGTGELFF
TRBV5-1	NA	TRBJ1-1	NA	TGCGCCAGCAGCTCCGGGTCAGGTCAGAACACTGAAGCTTTCTTT	CASSSGSGQNTEAFF
TRBV5-1	once	TRBJ1-1	NA	TGCGCCAGCAGCTTGATAATCGGGACTGAAGCTTTCTTT	CASSLIIGTEAFF
TRBV7-6	many	TRBJ1-4	NA	TGTGCCAGCGGCCTTGGGCCTGCAACTAATGAAAAACTGTTTTTT	CASGLGPATNEKLFF
TRBV20-1	few	TRBJ2-7	NA	TGCAGTGGTCGGCCGGGGACGCACGAGCAGTACTTC	CSGRPGTHEQYF
TRBV18	NA	TRBJ2-3	TRBD2	TGTGCCAGCTCACCATTAGAACTAGCGGGAGCCAGCACAGATACGCAGTATTTT	CASSPLELAGASTDTQYF
TRBV21-1	few	TRBJ2-7	NA	TGTGCCAGCAGCAAAGCGCTCGGACAGGGCACTTTTTCCTACGAGCAGTACTTC	CASSKALGQGTFSYEQYF
TRBV7-2	NA	TRBJ2-1	NA	TGTGCCAGCAGCTTAGCATTTTCGAGTGAGCAGTTCTTC	CASSLAFSSEQFF
TRBV29-1	NA	TRBJ2-6	NA	TGCAGCGTTTTCAGCCCCCCCCCTGGGGCCAACGTCCTGACTTTC	CSVFSPPPGANVLTF
TRBV20-1	NA	TRBJ2-1	TRBD2	TGCAGTGCTAGAGATTTATTAGGACTAGCGGATAGCTCCTACAATGAGCAGTTCTTC	CSARDLLGLADSSYNEQFF
TRBV5-1	NA	TRBJ2-7	NA	TGCGCCAGCAGCTTGAGAGGACTAAACTACGAGCAGTACTTC	CASSLRGLNYEQYF
TRBV20-1	NA	TRBJ2-2	TRBD1	TGCAGTGCTAGAGACGAGGACAGGGGGGACACCGGGGAGCTGTTTTTT	CSARDEDRGDTGELFF
TRBV6-1	NA	TRBJ2-7	NA	TGTGCCAGCAGTGAAATCGGGAAATCCTACGAGCAGTACTTC	CASSEIGKSYEQYF
TRBV28	NA	TRBJ2-7	TRBD1	TGTGCCAGCCAGGGGAAGGGCAGGGGGCTCTACGAGCAGTACTTC	CASQGKGRGLYEQYF
TRBV10-3	NA	TRBJ1-2	NA	TGTGCCATCGGCGATCGGGATATAGGGGGCTACACCTTC	CAIGDRDIGGYTF
TRBV5-1	NA	TRBJ2-1	NA	TGCGCCAGCAGCTTTTTTCCCGGGGCTGGGGGGAATGAGCAGTTCTTC	CASSFFPGAGGNEQFF
TRBV20-1	NA	TRBJ2-1	TRBD2	TGCAGTGCTAGAGATATTAGCGGGGGGGCTAGGAGCTCCTACAATGAGCAGTTCTTC	CSARDISGGARSSYNEQFF
TRBV4-2	NA	TRBJ1-5	NA	TGTGCCAGCAGCCAAGATCCGGGGATTAGCAATCAGCCCCAGCATTTT	CASSQDPGISNQPQHF
TRBV4-3	NA	TRBJ2-3	TRBD2	TGCGCCAGCAGCCAAGATTTGATGGGACTAAGAGGTACGCAGTATTTT	CASSQDLMGLRGTQYF
TRBV7-3	once	TRBJ2-3	NA	TGTGCCTGCAGCTGGGACGGAGATTCTAGCACAGATACGCAGTATTTT	CACSWDGDSSTDTQYF
TRBV7-2	NA	TRBJ2-7	NA	TGTGCCAGCAGTCAGGGTGGGATGGCAACGGGCCCCTACGAGCAGTACTTC	CASSQGGMATGPYEQYF
TRBV7-2	NA	TRBJ2-5	NA	TGTGCCAGCAGCGTAGGGCCGGGTAATGAGCAGTACTTC	CASSVGPGNEQYF
TRBV4-1	few	TRBJ2-3	NA	TGCGCCAGCAGCCCCCCCGCGGGAACTATGAATACGCAGTATTTT	CASSPPAGTMNTQYF
TRBV12-3/TRBV12-4	NA	TRBJ2-1	TRBD1	TGTGCCAGCAGACGGGACAGGGGCAATGAGCAGTTCTTC	CASRRDRGNEQFF
TRBV28	NA	TRBJ2-7	NA	TGTGCCAGTAATCAGGGCACCGAGCAGTACTTC	CASNQGTEQYF
TRBV29-1	NA	TRBJ2-1	NA	TGCAGCGTTGATAATTGGCGGGCCAATGAGCAGTTCTTC	CSVDNWRANEQFF
TRBV27	once	TRBJ2-5	NA	TGTGCCAGCAGTCCCCTTCGGGAAGAGACCCAGTACTTC	CASSPLREETQYF
TRBV20-1	few	TRBJ2-5	NA	TGCAGTGCTAGACGCACGGGCACGGAGACCCAGTACTTC	CSARRTGTETQYF
TRBV4-3	NA	TRBJ2-1	TRBD2	TGCGCCAGCAGCCAAGGGACTAGCGCAATGTACAATGAGCAGTTCTTC	CASSQGTSAMYNEQFF
TRBV29-1	NA	TRBJ2-3	TRBD2	TGCAGCGTTGGAGTAGCGGGGTTGTTCGTACCTAGCACAGATACGCAGTATTTT	CSVGVAGLFVPSTDTQYF
TRBV29-1	NA	TRBJ1-1	NA	TGCAGCGTTGGGGTCCCACGGTCAACTGAAGCTTTCTTT	CSVGVPRSTEAFF
TRBV4-1	NA	TRBJ2-7	TRBD2	TGCGCCAGCAGCCAGGCGGGAGGTCTCTACGAGCAGTACTTC	CASSQAGGLYEQYF
TRBV20-1	NA	TRBJ1-5	NA	TGCAGTGCTAGACGCAGGTTAGATGGAGCCCAGCCCCAGCATTTT	CSARRRLDGAQPQHF
TRBV10-3	NA	TRBJ1-2	NA	TGTGCCATCAGTGACCCGGCAGGGACTTCTACCTATGGCTACACCTTC	CAISDPAGTSTYGYTF
TRBV28	NA	TRBJ1-1	NA	TGTGCCAGCAGTCTACTGAGACGGAACACTGAAGCTTTCTTT	CASSLLRRNTEAFF
TRBV29-1	many	TRBJ2-7	NA	TGCAGCGTTCGGGATGCAAACCTCTCCGAGCAGTACTTC	CSVRDANLSEQYF
TRBV21-1	NA	TRBJ2-7	NA	TGTGCCAGCAGCAAATCGGGCCTCACTAGCGGGGGGGCTTCCCGCGAGCAGTACTTC	CASSKSGLTSGGASREQYF